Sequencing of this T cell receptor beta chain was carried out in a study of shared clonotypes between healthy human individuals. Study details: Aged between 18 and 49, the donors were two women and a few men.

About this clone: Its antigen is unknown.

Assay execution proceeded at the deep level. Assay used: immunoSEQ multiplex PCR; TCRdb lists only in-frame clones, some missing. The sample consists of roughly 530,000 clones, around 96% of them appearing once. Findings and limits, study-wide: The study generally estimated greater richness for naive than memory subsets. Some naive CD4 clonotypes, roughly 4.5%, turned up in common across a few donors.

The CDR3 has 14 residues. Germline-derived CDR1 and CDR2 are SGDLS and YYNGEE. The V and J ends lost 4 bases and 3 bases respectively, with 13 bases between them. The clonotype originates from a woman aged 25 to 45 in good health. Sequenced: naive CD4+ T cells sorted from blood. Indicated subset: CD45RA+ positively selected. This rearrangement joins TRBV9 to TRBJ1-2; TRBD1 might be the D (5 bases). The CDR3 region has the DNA TGTGCCAGCAGCCCCCGGGACGGCTACTATGGCTACACCTTC. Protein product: CASSPRDGYYGYTF.